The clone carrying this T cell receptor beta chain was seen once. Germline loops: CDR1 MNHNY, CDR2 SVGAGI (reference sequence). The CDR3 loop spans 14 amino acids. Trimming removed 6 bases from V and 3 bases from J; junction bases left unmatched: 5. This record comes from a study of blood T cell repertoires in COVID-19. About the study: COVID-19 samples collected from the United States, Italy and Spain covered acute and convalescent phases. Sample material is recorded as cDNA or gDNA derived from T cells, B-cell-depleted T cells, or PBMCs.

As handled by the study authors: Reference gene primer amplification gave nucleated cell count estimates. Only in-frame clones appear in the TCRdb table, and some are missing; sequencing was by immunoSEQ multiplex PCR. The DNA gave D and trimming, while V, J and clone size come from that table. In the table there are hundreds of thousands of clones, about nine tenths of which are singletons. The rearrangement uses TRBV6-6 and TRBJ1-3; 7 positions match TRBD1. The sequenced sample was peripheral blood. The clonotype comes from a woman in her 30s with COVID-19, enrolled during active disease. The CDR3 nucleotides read TGTGCCAGCAGCAGGACAGGTGGTGGAAACACCATATATTTT. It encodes CASSRTGGGNTIYF.